This TCR beta chain originates from a study of response to subunit inactivated influenza vaccine. Findings of the study overall: T cells newly recruited by each seasonal influenza vaccination are few, the authors suggested.

This clonotype has more than one count but fewer than ten. Its antigen is currently unknown. With 5 bases removed from V and 2 bases from J, the gap between germline ends came to 12 bases. This CDR3 is 15 amino acids long. Per the germline V gene, CDR1 is SGHAT and CDR2 is FQNNGV. MiXCR, applied by TCRdb to the RT-PCR reads, yields one record per CDR3 protein. This table holds almost 250,000 distinct CDR3 sequences, more than 9% found once. The sample here was non-naive T cells sorted from PBMCs, taken around 15 days before vaccination. The chain is built from TRBV11-2 and TRBJ2-2; D perhaps matches TRBD2 (5 bases). This sequence was found in a man aged 45 to 65 who received an inactivated influenza vaccine. The CDR3 nucleotides are TGTGCCAGCAGCCACGGGATGGCAAACACCGGGGAGCTGTTTTTT. This encodes CASSHGMANTGELFF.